The table lists the clone carrying this T cell receptor beta chain with a count of one. Its target is not known. This sample was included in a study of T cell responses to AZD1222 COVID-19 vaccine. Turning to the study itself: Second-dose recipients at about 4 or about 12 weeks were treated as one pooled group.

Whole-study findings and limits: Repertoire samples came only from after the peak T cell response. Recipients of two AZD1222 doses showed rising Spike-specific TCR breadth and depth.

The protocol was immunoSEQ multiplex PCR, while the TCRdb copy is restricted to in-frame clones and leaves out a portion. The sample holds 90,000 to 150,000 clones, around 85% seen once. The CDR3 extends over 18 amino acids. Germline V gene sequence: CDR1 MDHEN, CDR2 SYDVKM. V dropped 0 bases and J dropped 0 bases, with 15 bases sitting between them. The chain joins TRBV28 to TRBJ1-3, with D maybe TRBD1 (5 bases). The clonotype originates from an adult in good health. The sequences come from peripheral blood, collected on day 0 of AZD1222 vaccination. The CDR3 coding sequence is TGTGCCAGCAGTTTATGGGGTGTGGGGGGGAGCTCTGGAAACACCATATATTTT. Translating gives CASSLWGVGGSSGNTIYF.